This TCR beta chain was observed in a study of long-term antiretroviral therapy in people with HIV. Survey-level immunoSEQ v3.0 assays were run. Using immunoSEQ multiplex PCR, the repertoire was profiled, and TCRdb retains in-frame clones only, with some absent. In the table there are about 25,000 clones, 60% to 80% of which are singletons. V trimming: 0 bases; J trimming: 4 bases; junction bases outside the gene matches: 6. The germline gives CDR1 SGHNT, CDR2 YYREEE (reference sequence). The CDR3 consists of 16 residues. PBMC samples from each donor numbered at least one pre-ART and at least two post-ART. This clone was seen a handful of times.

The receptor was isolated from a young man with HIV. This chain joins TRBV5-4 and TRBJ2-2; 7 bases map to TRBD1. The source was unsorted PBMCs, collected 2.1 years after starting antiretroviral therapy. CDR3 amino acids: CASSLGNRGRTGELFF. The CDR3 DNA reads TGTGCCAGCAGCTTGGGGAACAGGGGCCGCACCGGGGAGCTGTTTTTT.